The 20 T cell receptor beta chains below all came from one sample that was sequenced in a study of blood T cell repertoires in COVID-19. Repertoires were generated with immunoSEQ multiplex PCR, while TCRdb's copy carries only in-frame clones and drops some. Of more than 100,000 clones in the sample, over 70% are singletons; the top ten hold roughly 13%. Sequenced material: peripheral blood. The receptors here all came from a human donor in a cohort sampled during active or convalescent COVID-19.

The CDR3 loop reads CASSERGETQYF. Here the CDR3 DNA reads TGTGCCAGCAGTGAGAGGGGGGAGACCCAGTACTTC. V usage is TRBV2 and J usage is TRBJ2-5; D might be TRBD1 (6 bases). The V gene lost 3 bases and the J gene lost 5 bases, with 7 bases spanning the gap. Per the germline V gene, CDR1 is SNHLY and CDR2 is FYNNEI. CDR3 length: 12 residues.

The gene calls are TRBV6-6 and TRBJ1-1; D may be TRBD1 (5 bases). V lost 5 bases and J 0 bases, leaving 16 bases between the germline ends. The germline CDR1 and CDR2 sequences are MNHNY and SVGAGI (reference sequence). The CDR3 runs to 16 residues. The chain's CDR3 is CASSPLSGGMNTEAFF. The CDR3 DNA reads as TGTGCCAGCAGTCCCCTGTCCGGGGGAATGAACACTGAAGCTTTCTTT.

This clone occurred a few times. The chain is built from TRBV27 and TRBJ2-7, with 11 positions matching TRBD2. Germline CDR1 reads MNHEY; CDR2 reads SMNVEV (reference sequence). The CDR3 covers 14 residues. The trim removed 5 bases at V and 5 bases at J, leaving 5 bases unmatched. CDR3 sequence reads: CASSELAGADEQYF. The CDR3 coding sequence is TGTGCCAGCAGTGAACTAGCGGGGGCTGACGAGCAGTACTTC.

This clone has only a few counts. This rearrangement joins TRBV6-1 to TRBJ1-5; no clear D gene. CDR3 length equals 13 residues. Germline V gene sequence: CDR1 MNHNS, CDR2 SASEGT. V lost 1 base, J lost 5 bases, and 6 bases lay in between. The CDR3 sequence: CASSEEIDQPQHF. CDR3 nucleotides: TGTGCCAGCAGTGAAGAGATAGATCAGCCCCAGCATTTT.

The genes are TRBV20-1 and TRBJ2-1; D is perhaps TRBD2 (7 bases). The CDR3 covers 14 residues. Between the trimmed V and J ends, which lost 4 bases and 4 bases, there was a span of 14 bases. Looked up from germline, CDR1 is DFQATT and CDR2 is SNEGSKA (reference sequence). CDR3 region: CSANEGGLYNEQFF. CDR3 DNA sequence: TGCAGTGCTAATGAGGGGGGGCTGTACAATGAGCAGTTCTTC.

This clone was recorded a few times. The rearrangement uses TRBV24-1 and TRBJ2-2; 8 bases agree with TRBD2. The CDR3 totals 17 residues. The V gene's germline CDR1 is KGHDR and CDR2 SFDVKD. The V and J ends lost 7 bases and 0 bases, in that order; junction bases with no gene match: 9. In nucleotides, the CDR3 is TGTGCCACCAGCGTTAGCGGGGCATTCGCGAACACCGGGGAGCTGTTTTTT. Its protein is CATSVSGAFANTGELFF.

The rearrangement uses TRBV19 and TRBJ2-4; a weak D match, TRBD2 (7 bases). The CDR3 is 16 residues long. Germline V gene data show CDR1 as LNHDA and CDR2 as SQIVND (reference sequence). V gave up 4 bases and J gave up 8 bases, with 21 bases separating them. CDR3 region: CASSTPFEGGPDIQYF. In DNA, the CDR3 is TGTGCCAGTAGTACCCCTTTCGAGGGGGGGCCTGACATTCAGTACTTC.

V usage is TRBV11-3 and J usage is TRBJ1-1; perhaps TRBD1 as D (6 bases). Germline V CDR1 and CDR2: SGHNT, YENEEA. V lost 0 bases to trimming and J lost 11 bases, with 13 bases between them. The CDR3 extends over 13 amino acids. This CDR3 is CASSLEPDRTAFF. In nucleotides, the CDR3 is TGTGCCAGCAGCTTAGAACCTGACAGGACGGCTTTCTTT. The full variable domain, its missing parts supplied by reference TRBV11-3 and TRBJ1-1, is EAGVVQSPRYKIIEKKQPVAFWCNPISGHNTLYWYLQNLGQGPELLIRYENEEAVDDSQLPKDRFSAERLKGVDSTLKIQPAELGDSAVYLCASSLEPDRTAFFGQGTRLTVV.

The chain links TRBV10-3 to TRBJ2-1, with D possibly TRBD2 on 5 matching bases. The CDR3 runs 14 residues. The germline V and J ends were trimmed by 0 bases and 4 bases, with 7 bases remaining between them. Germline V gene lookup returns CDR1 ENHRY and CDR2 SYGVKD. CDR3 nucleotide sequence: TGTGCCATCAGTGAGTCGTCGGGATACAATGAGCAGTTCTTC. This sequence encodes CAISESSGYNEQFF.

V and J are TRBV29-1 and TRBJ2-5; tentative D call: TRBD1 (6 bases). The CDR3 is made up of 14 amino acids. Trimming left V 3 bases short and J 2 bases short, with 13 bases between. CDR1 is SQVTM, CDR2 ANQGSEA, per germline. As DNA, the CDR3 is TGCAGCGTTGAGGCACAGGGCAAACAAGAGACCCAGTACTTC. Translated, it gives CSVEAQGKQETQYF.

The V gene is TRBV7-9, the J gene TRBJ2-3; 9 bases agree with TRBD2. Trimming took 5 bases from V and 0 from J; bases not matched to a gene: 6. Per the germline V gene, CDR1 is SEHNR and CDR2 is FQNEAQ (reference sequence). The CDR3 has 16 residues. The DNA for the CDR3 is TGTGCCAGCAGCGCCCTAGCGGGGCTTAGCACAGATACGCAGTATTTT. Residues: CASSALAGLSTDTQYF. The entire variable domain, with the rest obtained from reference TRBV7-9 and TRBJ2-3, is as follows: DTGVSQNPRHKITKRGQNVTFRCDPISEHNRLYWYRQTLGQGPEFLTYFQNEAQLEKSRLLSDRFSAERPKGSFSTLEIQRTEQGDSAMYLCASSALAGLSTDTQYFGPGTRLTVL.

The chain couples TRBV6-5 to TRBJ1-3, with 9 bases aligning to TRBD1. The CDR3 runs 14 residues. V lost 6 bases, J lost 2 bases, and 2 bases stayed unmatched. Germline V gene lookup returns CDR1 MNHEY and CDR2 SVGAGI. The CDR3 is CASSGTGTGNTIYF. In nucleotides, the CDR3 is TGTGCCAGCAGCGGGACAGGGACTGGAAACACCATATATTTT.

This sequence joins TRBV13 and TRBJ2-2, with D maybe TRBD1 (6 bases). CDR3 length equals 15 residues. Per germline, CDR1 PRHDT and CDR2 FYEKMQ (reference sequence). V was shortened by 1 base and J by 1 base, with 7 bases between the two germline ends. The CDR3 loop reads CASSLAGVNTGELFF. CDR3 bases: TGTGCCAGCAGCTTAGCAGGGGTGAACACCGGGGAGCTGTTTTTT.

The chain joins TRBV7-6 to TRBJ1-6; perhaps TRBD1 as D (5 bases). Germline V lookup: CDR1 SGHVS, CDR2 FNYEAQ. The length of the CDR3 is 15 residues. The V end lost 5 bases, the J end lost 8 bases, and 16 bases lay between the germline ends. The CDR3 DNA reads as TGTGCCAGCAGCAACCGGGACGGACTACATTCACCCCTCCACTTT. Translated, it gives CASSNRDGLHSPLHF.

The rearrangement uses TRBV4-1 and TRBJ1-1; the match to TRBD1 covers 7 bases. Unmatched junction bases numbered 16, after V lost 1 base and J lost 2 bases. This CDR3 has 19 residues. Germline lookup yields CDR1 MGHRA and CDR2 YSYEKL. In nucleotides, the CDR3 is TGCGCCAGCAGCCAAGGACCGCGCCTTAGGACAGGCCACAACACTGAAGCTTTCTTT. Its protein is CASSQGPRLRTGHNTEAFF.

CDR3 region: CASGPGQDYNEQFF. CDR3 bases: TGTGCCAGCGGACCGGGACAGGATTACAATGAGCAGTTCTTC. The V call is TRBV6-5, the J call TRBJ2-1; the match to TRBD1 covers 8 bases. V shed 8 bases and J 4 bases; nucleotides not matched to a gene: 7. The CDR3 covers 14 residues. Germline V gene lookup returns CDR1 MNHEY and CDR2 SVGAGI.

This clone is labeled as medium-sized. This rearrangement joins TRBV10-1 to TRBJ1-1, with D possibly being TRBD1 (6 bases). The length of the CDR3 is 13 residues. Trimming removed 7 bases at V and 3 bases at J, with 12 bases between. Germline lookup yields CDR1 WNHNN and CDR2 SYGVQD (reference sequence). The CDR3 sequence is CASTRDTYTEAFF. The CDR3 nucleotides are TGCGCCAGCACCCGGGACACCTACACTGAAGCTTTCTTT.

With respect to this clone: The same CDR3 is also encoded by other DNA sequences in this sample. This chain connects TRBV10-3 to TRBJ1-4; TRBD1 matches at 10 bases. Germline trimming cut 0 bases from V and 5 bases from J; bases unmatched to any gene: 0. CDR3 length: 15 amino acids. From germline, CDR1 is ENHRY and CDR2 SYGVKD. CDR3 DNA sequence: TGTGCCATCAGTGAGTCGGACAGGGGGAATGAAAAACTGTTTTTT. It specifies CAISESDRGNEKLFF.

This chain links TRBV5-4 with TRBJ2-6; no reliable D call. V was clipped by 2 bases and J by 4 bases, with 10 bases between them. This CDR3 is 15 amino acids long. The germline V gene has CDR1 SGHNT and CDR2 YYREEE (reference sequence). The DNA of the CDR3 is TGTGCCAGCAGCTTTCTATCGTCCGGGGCCAACGTCCTGACTTTC. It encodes CASSFLSSGANVLTF. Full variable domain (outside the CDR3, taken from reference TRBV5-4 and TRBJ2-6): ETGVTQSPTHLIKTRGQQVTLRCSSQSGHNTVSWYQQALGQGPQFIFQYYREEENGRGNFPPRFSGLQFPNYSSELNVNALELDDSALYLCASSFLSSGANVLTFGAGSRLTVL.

The CDR3 region is CASSRGDGSYGYTF. CDR3 DNA sequence: TGTGCCAGCAGCCGCGGGGACGGCTCTTATGGCTACACCTTC. The chain has TRBV6-5 and TRBJ1-2, with a tentative D call TRBD1 (5 bases). Germline assignment: CDR1 MNHEY and CDR2 SVGAGI. CDR3 length: 14 residues. Trimming pared 6 bases from V and 5 bases from J, leaving 16 bases between.